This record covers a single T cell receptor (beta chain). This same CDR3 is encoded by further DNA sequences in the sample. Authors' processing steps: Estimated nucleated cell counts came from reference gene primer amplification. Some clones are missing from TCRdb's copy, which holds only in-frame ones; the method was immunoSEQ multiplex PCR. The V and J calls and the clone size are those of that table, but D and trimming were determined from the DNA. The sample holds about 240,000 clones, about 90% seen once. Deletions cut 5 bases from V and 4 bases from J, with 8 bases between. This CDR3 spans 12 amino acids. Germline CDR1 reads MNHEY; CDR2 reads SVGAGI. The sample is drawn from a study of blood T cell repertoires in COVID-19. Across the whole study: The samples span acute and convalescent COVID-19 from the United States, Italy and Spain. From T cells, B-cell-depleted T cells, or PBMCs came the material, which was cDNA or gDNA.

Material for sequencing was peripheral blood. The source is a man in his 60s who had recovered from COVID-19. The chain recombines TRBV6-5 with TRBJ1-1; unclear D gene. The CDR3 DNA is TGTGCCAGCAGTCCCCACGGCACTGAAGCTTTCTTT. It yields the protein CASSPHGTEAFF.